The 5 T cell receptor beta chains given below trace back to one sample, sequenced in a study of blood T cell repertoires in COVID-19. The table came from immunoSEQ multiplex PCR; TCRdb's copy has only in-frame clones and leaves some out. The sample shows under 250,000 clones, approximately 81% of them seen only once. The source material was peripheral blood. These receptors all come from a woman aged 55-69 years who had recovered from COVID-19.

This chain joins TRBV7-9 and TRBJ1-4; D gene ambiguous. CDR3 length: 14 residues. Germline V gene data show CDR1 as SEHNR and CDR2 as FQNEAQ (reference sequence). V was shortened by 5 bases and J by 4 bases, with 11 bases between the two germline ends. The CDR3 is CASSAPGFNEKLFF. The CDR3, as DNA: TGTGCCAGCAGCGCGCCGGGTTTTAATGAAAAACTGTTTTTT.

The chain recombines TRBV19 with TRBJ2-5; D is ambiguous. CDR1 LNHDA and CDR2 SQIVND come from the germline V gene (reference sequence). The CDR3 spans 11 residues. V dropped 6 bases and J dropped 4 bases, with 6 bases sitting between them. This CDR3 is CASRWRETQYF. The DNA of the CDR3 is TGTGCCAGTAGGTGGAGAGAGACCCAGTACTTC. The whole variable domain, filled in from reference TRBV19 and TRBJ2-5, reads DGGITQSPKYLFRKEGQNVTLSCEQNLNHDAMYWYRQDPGQGLRLIYYSQIVNDFQKGDIAEGYSVSREKKESFPLTVTSAQKNPTAFYLCASRWRETQYFGPGTRLLVL.

This clone was detected only once. The chain is built from TRBV5-1 and TRBJ2-2; 7 bases map to TRBD2. The CDR3 runs to 16 residues. The J segment lost 4 bases and the V segment lost 4 bases, leaving 10 bases of the junction unmatched. The germline gives CDR1 SGHRS, CDR2 YFSETQ. The CDR3 region has the DNA TGCGCCAGCAGCCCTTCGGGGACTACCGCCACCGGGGAGCTGTTTTTT. Translated: CASSPSGTTATGELFF.

This clone occurred many times. Other nucleotide sequences from this sample produce the same CDR3. The gene calls are TRBV30 and TRBJ1-5, with D uncertain. Deletions cut 0 bases from V and 6 bases from J, with 6 bases between. From germline, CDR1 is GTSNPN and CDR2 SVGIG (reference sequence). This CDR3 is 12 amino acids long. The CDR3 loop is CAWSVPSQPQHF. The CDR3 coding sequence is TGTGCCTGGAGTGTACCTAGTCAGCCCCAGCATTTT.

The gene calls are TRBV18 and TRBJ2-7; 13 positions agree with TRBD2. This CDR3 has 15 amino acids. V trimming: 6 bases; J trimming: 5 bases; junction bases outside the gene matches: 7. CDR1 is KGHSH and CDR2 is LQKENI in the germline V gene. CDR3 sequence (DNA): TGTGCCAGCTCCCCTACTAGCGGGGGGGCGGACGAGCAGTACTTC. Its protein is CASSPTSGGADEQYF. The variable domain in full, completed from reference TRBV18 and TRBJ2-7, reads NAGVMQNPRHLVRRRGQEARLRCSPMKGHSHVYWYRQLPEEGLKFMVYLQKENIIDESGMPKERFSAEFPKEGPSILRIQQVVRGDSAAYFCASSPTSGGADEQYFGPGTRLTVT.